This T cell receptor beta chain was recorded in a study of T cells in tuberculosis. Overall study: This South African cohort compared adolescents with or without latent tuberculosis against adults with active tuberculosis.

The CDR3 runs to 18 residues. From germline, CDR1 is SEHNR and CDR2 FQNEAQ (reference sequence). V lost 2 bases and J lost 5; bases outside the gene matches: 14. The assay was immunoSEQ multiplex PCR, and TCRdb's table has in-frame clones only and misses some. The data show some 34,000 clones, with about 93% seen just once and approximately 7.5% held by the top ten. The specimen sequenced was PBMCs. The receptor was derived from a donor between 10 and 29 years old with latent tuberculosis or without tuberculosis infection. The chain joins TRBV7-9 to TRBJ2-1; 8 bases match TRBD2. The CDR3 sequence: CASSLTPPARGGNNEQFF. For the CDR3, the DNA is TGTGCCAGCAGCTTAACTCCCCCGGCCCGGGGGGGCAACAATGAGCAGTTCTTC. Full variable domain (rest looked up from reference TRBV7-9 and TRBJ2-1): DTGVSQNPRHKITKRGQNVTFRCDPISEHNRLYWYRQTLGQGPEFLTYFQNEAQLEKSRLLSDRFSAERPKGSFSTLEIQRTEQGDSAMYLCASSLTPPARGGNNEQFFGPGTRLTVL.